This T cell receptor (beta chain) was sequenced in a study of OX40 agonist ivuxolimab in advanced cancers. Looking at the study overall: There were three patients with partial responses, one having hepatocellular carcinoma and two cutaneous melanoma.

Sequenced by immunoSEQ multiplex PCR; TCRdb stores in-frame clones only, minus some. The sample holds around 71,000 clones; more than 85% are singletons and the top ten take about 1%. The length of the CDR3 is 15 residues. CDR1 and CDR2 (germline): SGHRS, YFSETQ. V dropped 0 bases and J dropped 1 base, with 8 bases sitting between them. This chain uses TRBV5-1 with TRBJ1-5; perhaps TRBD1 as D (6 bases). This TCR came from an adult with an advanced solid tumor such as melanoma, head and neck, liver or kidney cancer. The sequencing here drew on CD4+ or CD8+ T cells sorted from blood, taken in a trial of the OX40 agonist ivuxolimab. CDR3 residues: CASSLGGGSNQPQHF. The DNA of the CDR3 is TGCGCCAGCAGCTTGGGAGGGGGGAGCAATCAGCCCCAGCATTTT.